This T cell receptor beta chain emerged from a study of control samples from healthy donors and cancer patients. This clone has ten or more counts. Some clones are missing from TCRdb's copy, which holds only in-frame ones; the method was immunoSEQ multiplex PCR. Of about 95,000 clones in the sample, around 85% were seen once. Sample: blood. This clonotype originated in a man younger than 45 in good health.

The CDR3 loop reads CASSPDMGVGTEAFF. DNA of the CDR3: TGTGCCAGCAGCCCCGACATGGGGGTGGGCACTGAAGCTTTCTTT. This chain links TRBV7-9 with TRBJ1-1, with D possibly being TRBD1 (5 bases). The germline V gene has CDR1 SEHNR and CDR2 FQNEAQ (reference sequence). The CDR3 spans 15 residues. V was clipped by 5 bases and J by 4 bases, with 17 bases between them.